What follows are 23 T cell receptor beta chains derived from one specimen sequenced in a study of blood T cell repertoires in COVID-19. Sequenced by immunoSEQ multiplex PCR; TCRdb stores in-frame clones only, minus some. Found here are 20,000 to 25,000 clones, nearly 90% of them singletons; the top ten hold approximately 11%. The specimen sequenced was peripheral blood. Source of these receptors: a human donor in a cohort sampled during active COVID-19. The donor label of this sample is uncertain.

The chain combines TRBV24-1 with TRBJ2-2, with a weak D call TRBD2 (6 bases). Germline loops: CDR1 KGHDR, CDR2 SFDVKD. V lost 12 bases and J lost 4, with 17 bases in between. CDR3 length equals 14 residues. The CDR3 spells CASSTGARTGELFF. In DNA, the CDR3 is TGTGCCTCCTCAACGGGAGCCCGCACCGGGGAGCTGTTTTTT.

The CDR3 loop reads CASSLVRTGELFF. The CDR3 nucleotides read TGTGCCAGCAGTTTAGTGAGGACCGGGGAGCTGTTTTTT. The rearrangement joins TRBV12-3 or TRBV12-4 to TRBJ2-2; D is undetermined. The CDR3 has 13 residues. V was shortened by 1 base and J by 5 bases, with 5 bases between the two germline ends.

The V call is TRBV10-2, the J call TRBJ2-1, with 11 bases that match TRBD1. Germline-derived CDR1 and CDR2 are WSHSY and SAAADI. Losses at the gene ends were 6 bases for V and 8 bases for J; bases not matched to a gene: 6. The CDR3 sequence is 14 residues long. The CDR3 DNA is TGCGCCAGCAGCCTTCCGGGACAGGGGGATGAGCAGTTCTTC. This sequence encodes CASSLPGQGDEQFF.

The genes are TRBV21-1 and TRBJ1-3; TRBD1 reflects the table's D call only, with no check against the DNA. TRBV21-1 is listed as a pseudogene. This CDR3 region has 15 residues. CDR3 amino acids: CASSTYDRDPGTIYF. In DNA, the CDR3 is TGTGCCAGCAGCACCTACGACAGGGACCCGGGCACCATATATTTT.

The chain recombines TRBV28 with TRBJ2-3, with a tentative D call TRBD2 (6 bases). The CDR3 contains 16 residues. The V end was cut by 8 bases, the J end by 3 bases, with 21 bases between. The V gene's germline CDR1 is MDHEN and CDR2 SYDVKM. The CDR3 nucleotides read TGTGCCAGCTCCCTTTTGTTGCGGGATCCAACAGATACGCAGTATTTT. Its protein is CASSLLLRDPTDTQYF.

This rearrangement joins TRBV3-1 (or the pseudogene TRBV3-2) to TRBJ2-7, with 8 positions matching TRBD2. Germline loops: CDR1 LGHDT, CDR2 YNNKEL (reference sequence). This CDR3 comprises 12 residues. V lost 4 bases, J lost 5 bases, and 1 base stayed unmatched. The chain's CDR3 is CASSPGLDEQYF. As DNA, the CDR3 is TGTGCCAGCAGCCCGGGACTAGACGAGCAGTACTTC.

Regarding this clone: One junction end does not reproduce the germline sequence, and a read error may be involved. The chain is built from TRBV7-7 and TRBJ1-5; D possibly corresponds to TRBD1 (5 bases). The V gene's germline CDR1 is SSHAT and CDR2 FNYEAQ (reference sequence). The CDR3 is 13 amino acids. In DNA form, the CDR3 reads TGTGCTAGCAGCTTCGATAGGGGCCAGCCCCAGCATTTT. Encoded protein: CASSFDRGQPQHF.

The gene calls are TRBV6-5 and TRBJ1-6, with unresolved D. V was clipped by 6 bases and J by 0 bases, with 9 bases between them. The CDR3 contains 15 residues. In germline, CDR1 is MNHEY, CDR2 SVGAGI. For the CDR3, the DNA is TGTGCCAGCAGGACCCGAGGCTCCTATAATTCACCCCTCCACTTT. Translation: CASRTRGSYNSPLHF.

The V and J genes are TRBV7-3 and TRBJ1-1; D remains ambiguous. The CDR3 runs to 13 residues. Trimming left V 1 base short and J 3 bases short, with 6 bases between. Germline CDR1 and CDR2: SGHTA and FQGTGA. In DNA, the CDR3 is TGTGCCAGCAGCTTAAAACGGGACACTGAAGCTTTCTTT. As protein: CASSLKRDTEAFF.

The rearrangement links TRBV5-1 to TRBJ2-7; D uncertain. Germline CDR1 is SGHRS and CDR2 is YFSETQ. V was clipped by 1 base and J by 3 bases, with 5 bases between them. The CDR3 is 12 residues long. In DNA, the CDR3 is TGCGCCAGCAGCTTGCCAGGCTACGAGCAGTACTTC. This encodes CASSLPGYEQYF. The variable domain in full, with the rest retrieved from reference TRBV5-1 and TRBJ2-7, is KAGVTQTPRYLIKTRGQQVTLSCSPISGHRSVSWYQQTPGQGLQFLFEYFSETQRNKGNFPGRFSGRQFSNSRSEMNVSTLELGDSALYLCASSLPGYEQYFGPGTRLTVT.

The chain combines TRBV30 with TRBJ1-3; 11 nucleotides line up with TRBD1. Trimming took 8 bases from V and 0 from J; bases not matched to a gene: 9. CDR3 length: 16 amino acids. Per the germline V gene, CDR1 is GTSNPN and CDR2 is SVGIG (reference sequence). In DNA form, the CDR3 reads TGTGCCCGGACAGGGGGCTTCTCTAGCTCTGGAAACACCATATATTTT. This translates into CARTGGFSSSGNTIYF.

CDR3 in DNA: TGTGCCACGGGGACACGCAGCAATCAGCCCCAGCATTTT. This sequence encodes CATGTRSNQPQHF. The rearrangement links TRBV27 to TRBJ1-5, with D perhaps matching TRBD1 (6 bases). The germline gives CDR1 MNHEY, CDR2 SMNVEV (reference sequence). The V end lost 10 bases, the J end lost 1 base, and 11 bases lay between the germline ends. This CDR3 has 13 amino acids.

The CDR3 coding sequence is TGTGCCAGCAGCTTGGGGGGGGTGTCTGCTGGAAACACCATATATTTT. Its protein is CASSLGGVSAGNTIYF. J is TRBJ1-3 and V is TRBV5-4; perhaps TRBD1 as D (5 bases). The CDR3 totals 16 residues. Trimming shortened V by 0 bases and J by 2 bases, and 12 bases separated the two germline ends. CDR1 is SGHNT, CDR2 YYREEE, per germline (reference sequence). Together with reference TRBV5-4 and TRBJ1-3, the CDR3 gives the full variable domain: ETGVTQSPTHLIKTRGQQVTLRCSSQSGHNTVSWYQQALGQGPQFIFQYYREEENGRGNFPPRFSGLQFPNYSSELNVNALELDDSALYLCASSLGGVSAGNTIYFGEGSWLTVV.

The chain couples TRBV2 to TRBJ2-2; 7 nucleotides align to TRBD1. CDR3 length: 15 residues. J gave up 3 bases and V 10 bases, and 11 bases lay outside the gene matches. Germline loops: CDR1 SNHLY, CDR2 FYNNEI. CDR3 in DNA: TGTGCCACCCGGGCCGGGACAGCTCACACCGGGGAGCTGTTTTTT. This gives the protein CATRAGTAHTGELFF.

This rearrangement joins TRBV27 to TRBJ1-4, with 7 nucleotides matching TRBD1. This CDR3 has 16 residues. V dropped 3 bases and J dropped 15; count of bases not matched to a gene: 19. CDR1 MNHEY and CDR2 SMNVEV come from the germline V gene (reference sequence). The CDR3 protein is CASSLRRDSFSVRLFF. In DNA, the CDR3 is TGTGCCAGCAGTTTGCGCCGGGACAGCTTTTCTGTTAGGTTGTTTTTT.

The chain employs TRBV4-1 and TRBJ2-3; 11 bases map to TRBD1. The ends lost 4 bases at V and 4 bases at J; junction bases unmatched: 4. In germline, CDR1 is MGHRA, CDR2 YSYEKL. CDR3 length: 15 residues. CDR3 sequence reads: CASSPWTGGADTQYF. The CDR3 DNA sequence: TGCGCCAGCAGCCCCTGGACAGGGGGCGCAGATACGCAGTATTTT.

This clone was seen a single time. The genes are TRBV12-5 and TRBJ2-5; 7 bases are shared with TRBD2. The V and J ends lost 2 bases and 5 bases, in that order; junction bases with no gene match: 2. This CDR3 is 13 amino acids long. Germline V lookup: CDR1 LGHNT, CDR2 FRNRAP. CDR3 coding DNA: TGTGCTAGTGGTTTGAGCGGGGTGGAGACCCAGTACTTC. This encodes CASGLSGVETQYF.

The J gene is TRBJ2-2, the V gene TRBV7-3; 10 positions agree with TRBD2. With 5 bases clipped from V and 5 bases from J, the junction kept 8 bases outside the gene matches. The length of the CDR3 is 16 residues. Germline V gene data show CDR1 as SGHTA and CDR2 as FQGTGA. The CDR3 sequence is CASSPSTSGVTGELFF. The CDR3 nucleotides are TGTGCCAGCAGCCCTAGTACTAGCGGGGTAACCGGGGAGCTGTTTTTT. The whole variable domain, filled in from reference TRBV7-3 and TRBJ2-2, reads GAGVSQTPSNKVTEKGKYVELRCDPISGHTALYWYRQSLGQGPEFLIYFQGTGAADDSGLPNDRFFAVRPEGSVSTLKIQRTERGDSAVYLCASSPSTSGVTGELFFGEGSRLTVL.

The chain joins TRBV5-1 to TRBJ1-1; unclear D gene. CDR1 and CDR2 from the germline V gene are SGHRS and YFSETQ. Trimming pared 5 bases from V and 1 base from J, leaving 12 bases between. The CDR3 is made up of 14 amino acids. The CDR3 loop is CASSFDGENTEAFF. In DNA form, the CDR3 reads TGCGCCAGCAGTTTCGACGGAGAGAACACTGAAGCTTTCTTT.

The chain uses TRBV5-1 and TRBJ1-3, with D tentatively TRBD1 (6 bases). In germline, CDR1 is SGHRS, CDR2 YFSETQ. Trimming took 0 bases from V and 2 from J, leaving 15 bases between them. This CDR3 has 17 residues. CDR3 residues: CASSLGQGQFAGNTIYF. The CDR3 nucleotides read TGCGCCAGCAGCTTGGGGCAGGGGCAATTCGCTGGAAACACCATATATTTT.

The rearrangement links TRBV18 to TRBJ1-3, with 9 nucleotides matching TRBD1. J gave up 2 bases and V 2 bases, and 1 base lay outside the gene matches. Germline V gene lookup returns CDR1 KGHSH and CDR2 LQKENI. The CDR3 is 15 amino acids. The CDR3 loop reads CASSPGTGPGNTIYF. CDR3 DNA: TGTGCCAGCTCACCAGGGACAGGGCCTGGAAACACCATATATTTT.

This clone was seen more than once but under ten times. The V call is TRBV6-5, the J call TRBJ2-7; possible D gene TRBD2, 5 bases. V gave up 10 bases and J gave up 3 bases, with 22 bases separating them. This CDR3 contains 15 residues. CDR1 MNHEY and CDR2 SVGAGI come from the germline V gene. The DNA for the CDR3 is TGTGCCACCCGAACGGGAACTACCTACGGCTACGAGCAGTACTTC. It specifies CATRTGTTYGYEQYF.

The V gene is TRBV3-1 (or the pseudogene TRBV3-2), the J gene TRBJ2-3; possible D gene TRBD2, 5 bases. The CDR3 loop spans 13 amino acids. The V end was cut by 0 bases, the J end by 4 bases, with 5 bases between. Germline CDR1 reads LGHDT; CDR2 reads YNNKEL (reference sequence). CDR3: CASSQDSADTQYF. In nucleotides, the CDR3 is TGTGCCAGCAGCCAAGATAGCGCAGATACGCAGTATTTT.